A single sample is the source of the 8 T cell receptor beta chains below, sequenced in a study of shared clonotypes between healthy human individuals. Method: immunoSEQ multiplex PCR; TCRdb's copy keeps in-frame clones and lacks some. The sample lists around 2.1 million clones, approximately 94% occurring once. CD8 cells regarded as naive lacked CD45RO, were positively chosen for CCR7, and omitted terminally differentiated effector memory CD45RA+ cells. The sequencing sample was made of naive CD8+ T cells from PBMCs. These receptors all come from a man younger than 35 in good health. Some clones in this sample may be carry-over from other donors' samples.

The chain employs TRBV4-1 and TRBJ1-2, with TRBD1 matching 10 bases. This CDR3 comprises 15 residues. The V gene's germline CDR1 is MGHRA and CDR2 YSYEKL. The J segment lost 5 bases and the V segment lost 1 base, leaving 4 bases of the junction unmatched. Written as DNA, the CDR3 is TGCGCCAGCAGCCAAGTCCCGGGACAGGGGTATGGCTACACCTTC. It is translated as CASSQVPGQGYGYTF.

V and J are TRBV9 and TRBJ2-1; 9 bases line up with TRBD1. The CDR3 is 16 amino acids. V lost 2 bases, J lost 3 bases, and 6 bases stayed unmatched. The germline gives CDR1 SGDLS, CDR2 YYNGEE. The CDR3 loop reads CASSVRTGQGYNEQFF. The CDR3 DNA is TGTGCCAGCAGCGTCAGAACGGGACAGGGCTACAATGAGCAGTTCTTC.

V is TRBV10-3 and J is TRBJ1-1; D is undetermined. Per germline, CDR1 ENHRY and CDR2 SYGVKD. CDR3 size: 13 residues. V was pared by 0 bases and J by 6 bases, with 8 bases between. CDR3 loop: CAISESLISEAFF. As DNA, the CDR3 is TGTGCCATCAGTGAGTCGCTCATTTCTGAAGCTTTCTTT.

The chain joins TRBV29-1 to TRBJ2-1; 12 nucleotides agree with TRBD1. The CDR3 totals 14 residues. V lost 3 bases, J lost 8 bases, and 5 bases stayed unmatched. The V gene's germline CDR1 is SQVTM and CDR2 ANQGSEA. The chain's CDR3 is CSVEGQGAVDEQFF. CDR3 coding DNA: TGCAGCGTTGAGGGACAGGGGGCTGTTGATGAGCAGTTCTTC.

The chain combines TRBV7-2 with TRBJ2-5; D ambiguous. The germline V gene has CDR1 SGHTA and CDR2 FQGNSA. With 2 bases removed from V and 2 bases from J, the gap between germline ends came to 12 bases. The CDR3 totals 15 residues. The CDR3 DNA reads TGTGCCAGCAGCTTAACGGGCAGCGCTCAAGAGACCCAGTACTTC. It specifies CASSLTGSAQETQYF.

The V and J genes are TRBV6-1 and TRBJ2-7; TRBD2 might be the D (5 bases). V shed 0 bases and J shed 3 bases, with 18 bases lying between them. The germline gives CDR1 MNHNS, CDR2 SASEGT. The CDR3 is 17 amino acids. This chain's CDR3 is CASSEAYVGLLNYEQYF. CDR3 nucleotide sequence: TGTGCCAGCAGTGAAGCGTACGTTGGACTTTTGAACTACGAGCAGTACTTC.

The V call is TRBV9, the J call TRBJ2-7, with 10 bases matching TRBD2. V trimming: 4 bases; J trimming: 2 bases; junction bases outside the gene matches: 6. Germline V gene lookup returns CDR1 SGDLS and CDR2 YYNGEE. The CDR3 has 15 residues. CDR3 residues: CASSTTSGRAYEQYF. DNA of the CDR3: TGTGCCAGCAGCACGACGAGCGGGAGGGCCTACGAGCAGTACTTC.

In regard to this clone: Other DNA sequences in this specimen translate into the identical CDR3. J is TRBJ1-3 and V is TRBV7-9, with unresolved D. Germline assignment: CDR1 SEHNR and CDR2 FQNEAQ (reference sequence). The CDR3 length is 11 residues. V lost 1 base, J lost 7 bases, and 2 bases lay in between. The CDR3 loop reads CASSLGNTIYF. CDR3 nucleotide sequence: TGTGCCAGCAGCTTAGGGAACACCATATATTTT.